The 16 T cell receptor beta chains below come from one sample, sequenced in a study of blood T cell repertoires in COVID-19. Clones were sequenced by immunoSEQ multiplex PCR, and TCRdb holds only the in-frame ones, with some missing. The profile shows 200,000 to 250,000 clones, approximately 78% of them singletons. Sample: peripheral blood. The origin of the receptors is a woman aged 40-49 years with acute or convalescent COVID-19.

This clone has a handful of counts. CDR3 bases: TGTGCCAGCAGCCAAGATCTTGTTAGTCGGTCCTACGAGCAGTACTTC. This codes for CASSQDLVSRSYEQYF. The chain links TRBV4-2 to TRBJ2-7, with D unresolved. V lost 0 bases to trimming and J lost 1 base, with 13 bases between them. The germline CDR1 and CDR2 sequences are LGHNA and YNFKEQ. The CDR3 loop spans 16 amino acids.

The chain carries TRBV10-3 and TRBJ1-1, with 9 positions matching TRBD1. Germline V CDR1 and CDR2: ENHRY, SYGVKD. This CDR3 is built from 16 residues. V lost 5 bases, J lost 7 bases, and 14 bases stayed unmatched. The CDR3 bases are TGTGCCATCAGTCCGACAACGGGACAGGGAGGGGGTGAAGCTTTCTTT. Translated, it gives CAISPTTGQGGGEAFF.

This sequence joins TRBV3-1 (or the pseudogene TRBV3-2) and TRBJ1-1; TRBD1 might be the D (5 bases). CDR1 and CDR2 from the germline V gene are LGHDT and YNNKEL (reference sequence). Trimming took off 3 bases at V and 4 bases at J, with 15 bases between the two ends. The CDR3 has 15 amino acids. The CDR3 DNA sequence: TGTGCCAGCAGCCATCTCGGCAGGGTTGGCACTGAAGCTTTCTTT. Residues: CASSHLGRVGTEAFF.

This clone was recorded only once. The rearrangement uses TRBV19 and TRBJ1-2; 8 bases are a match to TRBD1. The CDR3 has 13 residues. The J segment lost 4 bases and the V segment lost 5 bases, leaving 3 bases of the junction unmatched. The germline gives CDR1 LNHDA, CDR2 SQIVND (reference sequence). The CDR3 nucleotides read TGTGCCAGTAGTCAGACAGGGGCCTATGGCTACACCTTC. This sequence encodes CASSQTGAYGYTF.

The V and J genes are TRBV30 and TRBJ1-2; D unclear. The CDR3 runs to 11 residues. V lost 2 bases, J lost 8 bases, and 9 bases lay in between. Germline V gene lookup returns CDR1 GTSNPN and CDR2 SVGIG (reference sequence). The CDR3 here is CAWSYSGGYTF. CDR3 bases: TGTGCCTGGAGTTACAGCGGGGGCTACACCTTC.

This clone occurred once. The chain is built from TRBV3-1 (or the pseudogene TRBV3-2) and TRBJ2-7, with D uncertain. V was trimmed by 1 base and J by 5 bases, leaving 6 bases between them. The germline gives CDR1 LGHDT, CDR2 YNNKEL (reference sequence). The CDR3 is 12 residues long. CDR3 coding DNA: TGTGCCAGCAGCCAAGGCCTAAACGAGCAGTACTTC. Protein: CASSQGLNEQYF.

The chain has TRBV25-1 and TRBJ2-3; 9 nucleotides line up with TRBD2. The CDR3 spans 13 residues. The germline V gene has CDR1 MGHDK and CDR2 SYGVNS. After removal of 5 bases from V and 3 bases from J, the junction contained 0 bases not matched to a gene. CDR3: CASSLAGTDTQYF. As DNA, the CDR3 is TGTGCCAGCAGTCTAGCGGGAACAGATACGCAGTATTTT.

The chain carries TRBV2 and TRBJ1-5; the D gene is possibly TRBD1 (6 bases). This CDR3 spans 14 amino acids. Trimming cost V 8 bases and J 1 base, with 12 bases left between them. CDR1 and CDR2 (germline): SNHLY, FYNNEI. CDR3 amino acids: CASRQDRSNQPQHF. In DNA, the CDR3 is TGTGCCAGCCGACAGGACAGAAGCAATCAGCCCCAGCATTTT.

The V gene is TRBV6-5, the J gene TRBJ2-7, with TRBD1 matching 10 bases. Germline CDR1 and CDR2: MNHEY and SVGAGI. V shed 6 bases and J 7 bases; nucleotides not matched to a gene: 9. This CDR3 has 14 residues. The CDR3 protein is CASRSLTGGWEQYF. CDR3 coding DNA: TGTGCCAGCAGATCGCTGACAGGGGGCTGGGAGCAGTACTTC.

The CDR3 region has the DNA TGCGCCAGCAGCTCTTGGACTAGCGTCGATGAGCAGTTCTTC. Translation: CASSSWTSVDEQFF. The chain joins TRBV5-1 to TRBJ2-1; 9 nucleotides line up with TRBD2. Germline CDR1 is SGHRS and CDR2 is YFSETQ. The CDR3 sequence is 14 residues long. Germline trimming cut 3 bases from V and 8 bases from J; bases unmatched to any gene: 6.

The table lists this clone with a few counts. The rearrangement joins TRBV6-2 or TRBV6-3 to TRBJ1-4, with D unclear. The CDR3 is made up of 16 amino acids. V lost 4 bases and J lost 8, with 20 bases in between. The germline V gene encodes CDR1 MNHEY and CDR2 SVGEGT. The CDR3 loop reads CASSFSGPRGDEKLFF. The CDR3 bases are TGTGCCAGCAGTTTTAGCGGTCCGCGGGGAGACGAAAAACTGTTTTTT.

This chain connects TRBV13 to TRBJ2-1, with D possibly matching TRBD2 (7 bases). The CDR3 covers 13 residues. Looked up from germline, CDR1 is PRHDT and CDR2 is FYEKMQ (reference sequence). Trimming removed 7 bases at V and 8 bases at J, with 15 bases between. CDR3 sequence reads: CASTLRGGDEQFF. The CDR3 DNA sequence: TGTGCCAGCACCCTAAGGGGGGGGGATGAGCAGTTCTTC.

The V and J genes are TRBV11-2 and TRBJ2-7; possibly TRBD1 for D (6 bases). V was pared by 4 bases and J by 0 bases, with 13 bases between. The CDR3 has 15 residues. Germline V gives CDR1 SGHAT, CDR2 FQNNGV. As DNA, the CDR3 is TGTGCCAGCAGCTACGGACAGACCCTCTCCTACGAGCAGTACTTC. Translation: CASSYGQTLSYEQYF.

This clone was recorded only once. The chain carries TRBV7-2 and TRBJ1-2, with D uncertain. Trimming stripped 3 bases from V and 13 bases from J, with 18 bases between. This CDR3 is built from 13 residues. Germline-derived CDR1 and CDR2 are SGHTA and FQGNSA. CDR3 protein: CASSFGFEQAVTF. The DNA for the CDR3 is TGTGCCAGCAGCTTCGGTTTTGAGCAGGCAGTCACCTTC.

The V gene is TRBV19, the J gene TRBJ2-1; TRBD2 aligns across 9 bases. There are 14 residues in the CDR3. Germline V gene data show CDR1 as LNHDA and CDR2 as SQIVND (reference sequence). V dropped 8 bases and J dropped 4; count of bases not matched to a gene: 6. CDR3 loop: CASAEREAYNEQFF. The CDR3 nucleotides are TGTGCCAGTGCCGAGCGGGAGGCTTACAATGAGCAGTTCTTC.

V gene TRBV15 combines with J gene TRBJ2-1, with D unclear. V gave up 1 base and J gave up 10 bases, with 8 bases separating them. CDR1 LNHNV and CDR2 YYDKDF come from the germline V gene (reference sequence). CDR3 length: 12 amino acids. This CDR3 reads CATSRALREQFF. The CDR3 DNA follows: TGTGCCACCAGCAGAGCCCTCCGGGAGCAGTTCTTC.